This T cell receptor (beta chain) was retrieved from a study of identical twins. Germline V CDR1 and CDR2: MGHDK, SYGVNS. The CDR3 length is 16 residues. Trimming at V came to 5 bases and at J to 9 bases, leaving 12 bases not matched to a gene. A universal primer site was incorporated via template switching, and the cDNA contained unique molecular identifiers. MiXCR, applied by TCRdb to the 5' RACE reads, yields one record per CDR3 protein. The sample records about 470,000 distinct CDR3 sequences, 20% to 25% being singletons. The same data also went into a second study, on T cells expressing NK-cell markers.

Sequences were obtained from CD4+ T cells sorted from blood. The chain uses TRBV25-1 and TRBJ2-1; 11 nucleotides agree with TRBD2. This TCR was sampled from a woman in her late teens or twenties in good health. This CDR3 is CASSPLAGGPFREQFF. The CDR3 nucleotides read TGTGCCAGCAGTCCGCTAGCGGGAGGCCCCTTTCGTGAGCAGTTCTTC.